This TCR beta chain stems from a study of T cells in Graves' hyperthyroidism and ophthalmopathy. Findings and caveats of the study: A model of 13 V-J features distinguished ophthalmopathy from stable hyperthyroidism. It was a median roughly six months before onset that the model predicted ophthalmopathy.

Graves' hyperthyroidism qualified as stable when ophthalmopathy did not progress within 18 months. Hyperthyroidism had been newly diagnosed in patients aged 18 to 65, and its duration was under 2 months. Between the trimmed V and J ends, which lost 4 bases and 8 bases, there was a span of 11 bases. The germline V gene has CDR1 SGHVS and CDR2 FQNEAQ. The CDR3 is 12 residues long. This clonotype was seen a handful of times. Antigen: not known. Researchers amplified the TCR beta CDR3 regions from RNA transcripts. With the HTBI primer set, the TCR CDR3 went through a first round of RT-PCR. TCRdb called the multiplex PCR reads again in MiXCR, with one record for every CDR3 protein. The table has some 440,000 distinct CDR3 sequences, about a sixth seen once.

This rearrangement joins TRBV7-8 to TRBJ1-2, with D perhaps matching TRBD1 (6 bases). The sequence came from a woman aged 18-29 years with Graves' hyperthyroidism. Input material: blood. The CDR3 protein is CASSWDKGGYTF. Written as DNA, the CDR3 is TGTGCCAGCAGCTGGGACAAAGGGGGCTACACCTTC.